A selection of T cell receptor beta chains follows, all from one sample in a study of OX40 agonist ivuxolimab in advanced cancers. Libraries were prepared by immunoSEQ multiplex PCR; TCRdb keeps only in-frame clonotypes and omits some of them. Of fewer than 80,000 clones in the sample, more than 60% were seen once. The sequenced sample was CD4+ or CD8+ T cells sorted from blood, obtained in a trial of the OX40 agonist ivuxolimab. These receptors originate from an adult with an advanced solid tumor such as melanoma, head and neck, liver or kidney cancer. Both conserved end residues are part of each CDR3. The D gene is left open where the match is weak. The size field is filled for only some rows; it gives once, few, many or a size class.

D gene: -
clone size: -
J gene: TRBJ1-1
V gene: TRBV15
CDR3 DNA: TGTGCCACCCGGACCCTCCCTGAGGACACTGAAGCTTTCTTT
CDR3 protein: CATRTLPEDTEAFF

D gene: -
clone size: -
J gene: TRBJ2-7
V gene: TRBV12-2
CDR3 DNA: TGTGCAAGTCTAACCCCTAGCGGGGGGCCCTTCTCCTACGAGCAGTACTTC
CDR3 protein: CASLTPSGGPFSYEQYF

D gene: -
clone size: -
J gene: TRBJ2-3
V gene: TRBV6-5
CDR3 DNA: TGTGCCAGCAGTTACGGGCCAACGGCAGATACGCAGTATTTT
CDR3 protein: CASSYGPTADTQYF

D gene: TRBD1
clone size: few
J gene: TRBJ2-7
V gene: TRBV2
CDR3 DNA: TGTGCCAGCAGTGAACAGGGGGCCTCGGGCGAGCAGTACTTC
CDR3 protein: CASSEQGASGEQYF

D gene: -
clone size: -
J gene: TRBJ2-3
V gene: TRBV4-1
CDR3 DNA: TGCGCCAGCAGCCAAATCAGAAACCCTAGCACAGATACGCAGTATTTT
CDR3 protein: CASSQIRNPSTDTQYF

D gene: TRBD2
clone size: -
J gene: TRBJ2-3
V gene: TRBV9
CDR3 DNA: TGTGCCAGCAGCGTGGGTCCCCTGGGTAGCGGGAGCACAGATACGCAGTATTTT
CDR3 protein: CASSVGPLGSGSTDTQYF

D gene: TRBD1
clone size: -
J gene: TRBJ2-1
V gene: TRBV11-2
CDR3 DNA: TGTGCCAGCAGCCCGCCGGGACAGATTTTCAGCTCCTACAATGAGCAGTTCTTC
CDR3 protein: CASSPPGQIFSSYNEQFF

D gene: -
clone size: few
J gene: TRBJ1-2
V gene: TRBV6-1
CDR3 DNA: TGTGCCAGCAGTGAGGCGACAGTGGCTATCGGCTACACCTTC
CDR3 protein: CASSEATVAIGYTF

D gene: -
clone size: -
J gene: TRBJ1-1
V gene: TRBV30
CDR3 DNA: TGTGCCTGGAGTGTAATACAGGTGAACACTGAAGCTTTCTTT
CDR3 protein: CAWSVIQVNTEAFF

D gene: -
clone size: -
J gene: TRBJ2-5
V gene: TRBV29-1
CDR3 DNA: TGCAGCGTCAGGGCCGGGGGCGCGGAGACCCAGTACTTC
CDR3 protein: CSVRAGGAETQYF

D gene: -
clone size: -
J gene: TRBJ1-6
V gene: TRBV2
CDR3 DNA: TGTGCCAGCAGTGAAAGCCCGAATTCACCCCTCCACTTT
CDR3 protein: CASSESPNSPLHF

D gene: -
clone size: -
J gene: TRBJ1-5
V gene: TRBV30
CDR3 DNA: TGTGCCTGGAGTACGCAGCGGTCCCAGCCCCAGCATTTT
CDR3 protein: CAWSTQRSQPQHF

D gene: -
clone size: -
J gene: TRBJ1-2
V gene: TRBV11-2
CDR3 DNA: TGTGCCAGCAGCTCGTCGGGGCAGGGCTATGGCTACACCTTC
CDR3 protein: CASSSSGQGYGYTF

D gene: TRBD2
clone size: -
J gene: TRBJ2-2
V gene: TRBV15
CDR3 DNA: TGTGCCACCAGCAGAACGGCGGGGGAGGCCGGGGAGCTGTTTTTT
CDR3 protein: CATSRTAGEAGELFF

D gene: -
clone size: few
J gene: TRBJ1-2
V gene: TRBV2
CDR3 DNA: TGTGCCAGCAGTGAATACCTCTTGAGGGACTATGGCTACACCTTC
CDR3 protein: CASSEYLLRDYGYTF

D gene: TRBD1
clone size: -
J gene: TRBJ2-3
V gene: TRBV5-4
CDR3 DNA: TGTGCCAGCAGCTTAGGGGGACAGGGGGGCACAGATACGCAGTATTTT
CDR3 protein: CASSLGGQGGTDTQYF

D gene: -
clone size: -
J gene: TRBJ2-7
V gene: TRBV5-1
CDR3 DNA: TGCGCCAGCAGCTTGGCCGGTAGCGTACACTACGAGCAGTACTTC
CDR3 protein: CASSLAGSVHYEQYF

D gene: -
clone size: -
J gene: TRBJ2-2
V gene: TRBV7-7
CDR3 DNA: TGTGCTAGCAGCCGTCAGAGTACGAACACCGGGGAGCTGTTTTTT
CDR3 protein: CASSRQSTNTGELFF

D gene: -
clone size: -
J gene: TRBJ1-4
V gene: TRBV2
CDR3 DNA: TGTGCCAGCACCCAGGACAGAACTAATGAAAAACTGTTTTTT
CDR3 protein: CASTQDRTNEKLFF

D gene: TRBD1
clone size: -
J gene: TRBJ2-2
V gene: TRBV5-6
CDR3 DNA: TGTGCCAGCAGCCACGCGGCAGGGGGTTTGACCGGGGAGCTGTTTTTT
CDR3 protein: CASSHAAGGLTGELFF

D gene: -
clone size: few
J gene: TRBJ2-7
V gene: TRBV21-1
CDR3 DNA: TGTGCCCCCACGGGGGGAGTTGACTACGAGCAGTACTTC
CDR3 protein: CAPTGGVDYEQYF

D gene: TRBD1
clone size: -
J gene: TRBJ2-2
V gene: TRBV6-6
CDR3 DNA: TGTGCCAGCAGGGCCGGGACAGCGAACACCGGGGAGCTGTTTTTT
CDR3 protein: CASRAGTANTGELFF

D gene: -
clone size: -
J gene: TRBJ2-2
V gene: TRBV7-6
CDR3 DNA: TGTGCCAGCAGCTTATCTTTGGGGAAATCGAACACCGGGGAGCTGTTTTTT
CDR3 protein: CASSLSLGKSNTGELFF

D gene: TRBD1
clone size: few
J gene: TRBJ1-1
V gene: TRBV11-2
CDR3 DNA: TGTGCCAGCAGCAAAGGACAGGAAACTGAAGCTTTCTTT
CDR3 protein: CASSKGQETEAFF

D gene: -
clone size: -
J gene: TRBJ1-1
V gene: TRBV2
CDR3 DNA: TGTGCCAGCTCTCAGGGATTGGACACTGAAGCTTTCTTT
CDR3 protein: CASSQGLDTEAFF

D gene: -
clone size: -
J gene: TRBJ2-7
V gene: TRBV18
CDR3 DNA: TGTGCCAGCTCACCACCAGGTCAGGGTATTTTTAAGCAGTACTTC
CDR3 protein: CASSPPGQGIFKQYF

D gene: -
clone size: -
J gene: TRBJ2-5
V gene: TRBV4-2
CDR3 DNA: TGTGCCAGCAGCCAACTAGAGTCGGAGTACCAAGAGACCCAGTACTTC
CDR3 protein: CASSQLESEYQETQYF

D gene: TRBD1
clone size: -
J gene: TRBJ1-3
V gene: TRBV2
CDR3 DNA: TGTGCCAGCAGCTTGGGACAGGAGGCCGGAAACACCATATATTTT
CDR3 protein: CASSLGQEAGNTIYF

D gene: TRBD1
clone size: -
J gene: TRBJ1-1
V gene: TRBV2
CDR3 DNA: TGTGCCAGCAGTGAAGCGGGACAGGATTTAGTATGGGCTTTCTTT
CDR3 protein: CASSEAGQDLVWAFF

D gene: -
clone size: -
J gene: TRBJ2-3
V gene: TRBV6-6
CDR3 DNA: TGTGCCAGCAGTTACTTCCAGGGGTCGGGCACAGATACGCAGTATTTT
CDR3 protein: CASSYFQGSGTDTQYF

D gene: -
clone size: -
J gene: TRBJ2-1
V gene: TRBV7-2
CDR3 DNA: TGTGCCAGCAGCTTAGTAGTTCGGGAGTATGAGCAGTTCTTC
CDR3 protein: CASSLVVREYEQFF

D gene: TRBD2
clone size: -
J gene: TRBJ2-1
V gene: TRBV12-5
CDR3 DNA: TGTGCTAGTGGTTTGGTATTGGAAGCGGGAGGGCCGGGTGAGCAGTTCTTC
CDR3 protein: CASGLVLEAGGPGEQFF

D gene: TRBD1
clone size: -
J gene: TRBJ2-1
V gene: TRBV5-1
CDR3 DNA: TGCGCCAGCAGCTCCCCCGGGACAGACTACAATGAGCAGTTCTTC
CDR3 protein: CASSSPGTDYNEQFF

D gene: -
clone size: few
J gene: TRBJ2-7
V gene: TRBV28
CDR3 DNA: TGTGCCACCACAAGTGTCTACGAGCAGTACTTC
CDR3 protein: CATTSVYEQYF

D gene: -
clone size: once
J gene: TRBJ2-1
V gene: TRBV30
CDR3 DNA: TGTGCCTGGAGTGCACAGGTTAGGGTGAAGGAGTTCTTC
CDR3 protein: CAWSAQVRVKEFF

D gene: TRBD1
clone size: -
J gene: TRBJ2-7
V gene: TRBV6-5
CDR3 DNA: TGTGCCAGCAGACAGGGGACCCGCTCCTACGAGCAGTACTTC
CDR3 protein: CASRQGTRSYEQYF

D gene: -
clone size: once
J gene: TRBJ1-1
V gene: TRBV11-2
CDR3 DNA: TGTGCCAGCAGCCCGATGAACACTGAAGCTTTCTTT
CDR3 protein: CASSPMNTEAFF

D gene: TRBD1
clone size: -
J gene: TRBJ2-7
V gene: TRBV6-5
CDR3 DNA: TGTGCCAGCAGTTTGGACAGGGGGCTGTACGAGCAGTACTTC
CDR3 protein: CASSLDRGLYEQYF

D gene: -
clone size: -
J gene: TRBJ1-3
V gene: TRBV7-3
CDR3 DNA: TGTGCCAGCAGCCCGACCGGGGCAGGGACTGGAAACACCATATATTTT
CDR3 protein: CASSPTGAGTGNTIYF

D gene: TRBD1
clone size: -
J gene: TRBJ2-6
V gene: TRBV5-1
CDR3 DNA: TGCGCCAGCAGCTCAACCGGGACAGGGGCCTCTGGGGCCAACGTCCTGACTTTC
CDR3 protein: CASSSTGTGASGANVLTF

D gene: -
clone size: -
J gene: TRBJ2-1
V gene: TRBV11-2
CDR3 DNA: TGTGCCAGCAGCCTGGGACACGGGGACTACAATGAGCAGTTCTTC
CDR3 protein: CASSLGHGDYNEQFF

D gene: -
clone size: -
J gene: TRBJ2-5
V gene: TRBV11-2
CDR3 DNA: TGTGCCAGCAGCCGTCGGACACCGCCCGGGGAGACCCAGTACTTC
CDR3 protein: CASSRRTPPGETQYF

D gene: TRBD2
clone size: -
J gene: TRBJ2-3
V gene: TRBV10-3
CDR3 DNA: TGTGCCATCAGTGCTTCACTAGCGGGGGGGTACACAGATACGCAGTATTTT
CDR3 protein: CAISASLAGGYTDTQYF

D gene: TRBD1
clone size: few
J gene: TRBJ2-2
V gene: TRBV7-9
CDR3 DNA: TGTGCCAGCAGCCTTACAGGGGGACAGGCCGGGGAGCTGTTTTTT
CDR3 protein: CASSLTGGQAGELFF

D gene: -
clone size: -
J gene: TRBJ2-1
V gene: TRBV7-8
CDR3 DNA: TGTGCCAGCAGCGTTGACGCCCGGCTGTACAATGAGCAGTTCTTC
CDR3 protein: CASSVDARLYNEQFF

D gene: -
clone size: -
J gene: TRBJ1-2
V gene: TRBV6-1
CDR3 DNA: TGTGCCAGCAGTGAGGCAACATACTCTTATTCTGGCTACACCTTC
CDR3 protein: CASSEATYSYSGYTF

D gene: TRBD2
clone size: -
J gene: TRBJ2-1
V gene: TRBV2
CDR3 DNA: TGTGCCAGCAGTCGAGTTGGAGCGGGGGTTTACAATGAGCAGTTCTTC
CDR3 protein: CASSRVGAGVYNEQFF

D gene: -
clone size: -
J gene: TRBJ2-1
V gene: TRBV5-1
CDR3 DNA: TGCGCCAGCAGCTCCGTGAATTATACAGGACCAACCTACAATGAGCAGTTCTTC
CDR3 protein: CASSSVNYTGPTYNEQFF

D gene: -
clone size: few
J gene: TRBJ1-2
V gene: TRBV30
CDR3 DNA: TGTGCCTGGACCCACGAGGACCACCGGAGGGGCTACACCTTC
CDR3 protein: CAWTHEDHRRGYTF

D gene: TRBD1
clone size: -
J gene: TRBJ1-5
V gene: TRBV29-1
CDR3 DNA: TGCAGCGCCCAACAGGGGAATCAGCCCCAGCATTTT
CDR3 protein: CSAQQGNQPQHF

D gene: -
clone size: -
J gene: TRBJ2-2
V gene: TRBV7-3
CDR3 DNA: TGTGCCAGCAGCTTAATAGGTTTCGGGGTAGGCACCAGGGAGCTGTTTTTT
CDR3 protein: CASSLIGFGVGTRELFF